A selection of T cell receptor beta chains follows, all from one sample in a study of shared clonotypes between healthy human individuals. Profiling relied on immunoSEQ multiplex PCR, and the TCRdb table lists in-frame clones only, not all of them. The table includes about 2.1 million clones, just under 95% detected once. Material: naive CD8+ T cells from PBMCs. All receptors derive from a man between 18 and 29 years old in good health. Some clones in this sample may be carry-over from other donors' samples. Both conserved end residues are part of each CDR3.

j_gene: TRBJ2-7
v_gene: TRBV7-2
CDR3aa: CASSLGGLGYEQYF

j_gene: TRBJ1-3
v_gene: TRBV19
CDR3aa: CASSPTLQGVGNTIYF

j_gene: TRBJ2-1
v_gene: TRBV6-6
CDR3aa: CASSPGGSSYNEQFF

j_gene: TRBJ2-2
v_gene: TRBV5-4
CDR3aa: CASSYSTYEGGELFF

j_gene: TRBJ2-1
v_gene: TRBV4-3
CDR3aa: CASSQLWGTSGLPSYNEQFF

j_gene: TRBJ2-7
v_gene: TRBV6-5
CDR3aa: CASSPGDEQYF

j_gene: TRBJ2-3
v_gene: TRBV5-4
CDR3aa: CASSLWREVPDTQYF

j_gene: TRBJ2-7
v_gene: TRBV27
CDR3aa: CASSWGRVFEQYF

j_gene: TRBJ2-1
v_gene: TRBV2
CDR3aa: CASRKGPSGKTYNEQFF

j_gene: TRBJ2-2
v_gene: TRBV5-8
CDR3aa: CASSLFWRGNTGELFF

j_gene: TRBJ1-1
v_gene: TRBV4-1
CDR3aa: CASSQDARGSTEAFF

j_gene: TRBJ2-7
v_gene: TRBV28
CDR3aa: CASTPRGLYEQYF

j_gene: TRBJ2-7
v_gene: TRBV4-3
CDR3aa: CASSQGTGRGSYEQYF

j_gene: TRBJ2-5
v_gene: TRBV11-2
CDR3aa: CASTTDRSQETQYF

j_gene: TRBJ1-2
v_gene: TRBV13
CDR3aa: CASSLPQGAYGYTF

j_gene: TRBJ2-2
v_gene: TRBV28
CDR3aa: CASARRGLVGELFF

j_gene: TRBJ2-5
v_gene: TRBV4-1
CDR3aa: CASSQRLADQETQYF

j_gene: TRBJ2-7
v_gene: TRBV6-1
CDR3aa: CASSESWPPGSYEQYF

j_gene: TRBJ1-1
v_gene: TRBV19
CDR3aa: CASIPVGRWEMNTEAFF

j_gene: TRBJ2-5
v_gene: TRBV25-1
CDR3aa: CASSLSNSGIGETQYF

j_gene: TRBJ1-4
v_gene: TRBV9
CDR3aa: CASSGQGATNEKLFF

j_gene: TRBJ1-1
v_gene: TRBV11-2
CDR3aa: CASSPDRGGWTEAFF

j_gene: TRBJ1-5
v_gene: TRBV15
CDR3aa: CATSKDRGRNQPQHF

j_gene: TRBJ1-2
v_gene: TRBV13
CDR3aa: CASSLSPGVNYGYTF

j_gene: TRBJ2-7
v_gene: TRBV19
CDR3aa: CASSILPGLALHEQYF

j_gene: TRBJ2-2
v_gene: TRBV6-1
CDR3aa: CASSPPGPYTGELFF

j_gene: TRBJ2-3
v_gene: TRBV5-1
CDR3aa: CASSFGQGVDTQYF

j_gene: TRBJ2-7
v_gene: TRBV29-1
CDR3aa: CSVVASDAGSYEQYF

j_gene: TRBJ1-2
v_gene: TRBV9
CDR3aa: CASSVVTTVNYGYTF

j_gene: TRBJ2-7
v_gene: TRBV19
CDR3aa: CASSEGPGAEEQYF

j_gene: TRBJ2-7
v_gene: TRBV30
CDR3aa: CAWSGGNEQYF

j_gene: TRBJ2-1
v_gene: TRBV6-6
CDR3aa: CASSSAGDYNEQFF

j_gene: TRBJ2-1
v_gene: TRBV27
CDR3aa: CASRSLLWTSAYNEQFF

j_gene: TRBJ2-1
v_gene: TRBV2
CDR3aa: CASSELAGAYNEQFF

j_gene: TRBJ2-2
v_gene: TRBV30
CDR3aa: CAWSAGVSTRELFF

j_gene: TRBJ2-2
v_gene: TRBV19
CDR3aa: CASSPAGLSTGELFF

j_gene: TRBJ2-7
v_gene: TRBV2
CDR3aa: CASSVSGESYEQYF